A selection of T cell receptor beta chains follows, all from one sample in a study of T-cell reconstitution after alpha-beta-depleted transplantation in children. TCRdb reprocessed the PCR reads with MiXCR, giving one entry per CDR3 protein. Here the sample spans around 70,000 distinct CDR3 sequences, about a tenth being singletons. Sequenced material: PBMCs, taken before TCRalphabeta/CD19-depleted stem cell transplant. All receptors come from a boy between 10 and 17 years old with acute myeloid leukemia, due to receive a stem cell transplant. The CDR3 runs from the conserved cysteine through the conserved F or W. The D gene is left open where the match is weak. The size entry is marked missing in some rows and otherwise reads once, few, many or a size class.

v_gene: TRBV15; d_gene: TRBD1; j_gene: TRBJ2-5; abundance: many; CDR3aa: CATSMDRLKTQYF; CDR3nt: TGTGCCACCAGCATGGACAGGCTGAAGACCCAGTACTTC
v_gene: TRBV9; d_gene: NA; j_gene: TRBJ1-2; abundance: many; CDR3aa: CASSAGEGRQRNYGYTF; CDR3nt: TGTGCCAGCAGCGCGGGGGAGGGGAGGCAGCGAAACTATGGCTACACCTTC
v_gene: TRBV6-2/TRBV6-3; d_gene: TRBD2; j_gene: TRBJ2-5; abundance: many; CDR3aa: CASSLPGGPRETQYF; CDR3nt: TGTGCCAGCAGTCTCCCGGGAGGGCCACGAGAGACCCAGTACTTC
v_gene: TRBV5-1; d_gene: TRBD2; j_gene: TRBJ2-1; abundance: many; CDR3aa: CASSSGLAGYNEQFF; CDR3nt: TGCGCCAGCAGTTCTGGGCTAGCGGGATACAATGAGCAGTTCTTC
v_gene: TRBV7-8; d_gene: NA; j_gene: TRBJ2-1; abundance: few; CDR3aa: CASSPGAGLNEQFF; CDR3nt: TGTGCCAGCAGCCCCGGGGCGGGACTCAATGAGCAGTTCTTC
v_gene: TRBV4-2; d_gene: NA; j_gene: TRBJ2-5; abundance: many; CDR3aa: CASSSNAGRGQETQYF; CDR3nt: TGTGCCAGCAGCTCCAATGCGGGGCGGGGCCAAGAGACCCAGTACTTC
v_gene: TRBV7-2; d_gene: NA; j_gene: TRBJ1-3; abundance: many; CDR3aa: CASSLVQDSGNTIYF; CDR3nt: TGTGCCAGCAGCTTAGTACAGGACTCTGGAAACACCATATATTTT
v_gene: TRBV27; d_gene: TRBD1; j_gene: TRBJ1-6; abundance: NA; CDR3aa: CASSWRTGPSPLHF; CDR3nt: TGTGCCAGCAGTTGGCGGACAGGGCCTTCTCCCCTCCACTTT
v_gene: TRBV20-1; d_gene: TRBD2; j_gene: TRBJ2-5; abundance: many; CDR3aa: CSAGLTSGRAGETQYF; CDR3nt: TGCAGTGCCGGACTGACTAGCGGGAGGGCCGGGGAGACCCAGTACTTC
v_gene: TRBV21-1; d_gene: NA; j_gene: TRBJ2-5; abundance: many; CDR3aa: CASSEYRDRDRETQYF; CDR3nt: TGTGCCAGCAGCGAGTACCGGGACAGGGACAGAGAGACCCAGTACTTC
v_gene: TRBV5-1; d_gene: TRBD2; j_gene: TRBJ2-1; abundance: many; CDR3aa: CASSWTSGGEGEQFF; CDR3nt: TGCGCCAGCAGCTGGACTAGCGGGGGGGAGGGTGAGCAGTTCTTC
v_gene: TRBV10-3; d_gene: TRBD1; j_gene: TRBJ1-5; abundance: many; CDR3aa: CAISDHRGQGQPQHF; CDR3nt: TGTGCCATCAGTGATCACAGGGGGCAAGGTCAGCCCCAGCATTTT
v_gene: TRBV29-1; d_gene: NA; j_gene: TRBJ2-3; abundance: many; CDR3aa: CSVEGALEGPDTQYF; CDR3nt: TGCAGCGTTGAAGGGGCCCTTGAGGGTCCGGATACGCAGTATTTT
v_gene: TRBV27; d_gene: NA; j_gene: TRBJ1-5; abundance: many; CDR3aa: CASSRVGSNQPQHF; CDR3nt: TGTGCCAGCAGTAGAGTAGGTAGCAATCAGCCCCAGCATTTT
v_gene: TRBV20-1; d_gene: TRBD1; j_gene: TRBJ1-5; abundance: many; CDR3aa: CSARTGNGYSNQPQHF; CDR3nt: TGCAGTGCTAGGACAGGGAATGGGTATAGCAATCAGCCCCAGCATTTT
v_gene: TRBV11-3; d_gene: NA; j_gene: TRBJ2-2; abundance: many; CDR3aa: CASSSGPGTGELFF; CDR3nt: TGTGCCAGCAGCAGCGGGCCCGGCACCGGGGAGCTGTTTTTT
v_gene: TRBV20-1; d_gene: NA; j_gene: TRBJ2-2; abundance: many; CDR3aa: CSARKRGFPGELFF; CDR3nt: TGCAGTGCTAGAAAGAGGGGGTTTCCCGGGGAGCTGTTTTTT
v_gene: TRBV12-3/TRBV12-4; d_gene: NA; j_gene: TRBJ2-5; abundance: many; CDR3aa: CASSLSGGYQETQYF; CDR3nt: TGTGCCAGCAGTTTGAGCGGCGGCTACCAAGAGACCCAGTACTTC
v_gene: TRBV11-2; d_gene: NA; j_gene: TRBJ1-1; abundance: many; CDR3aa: CASSTDRWGNTEAFF; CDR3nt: TGTGCCAGCAGCACCGACAGGTGGGGGAACACTGAAGCTTTCTTT
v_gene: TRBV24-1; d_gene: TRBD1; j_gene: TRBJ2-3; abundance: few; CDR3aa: CATSDLPETGETDTQYF; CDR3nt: TGTGCCACCAGTGATTTGCCAGAGACAGGGGAAACAGATACGCAGTATTTT
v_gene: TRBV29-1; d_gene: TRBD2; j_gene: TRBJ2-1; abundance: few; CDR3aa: CSVEGIAGVTYNEQFF; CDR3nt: TGCAGCGTTGAAGGTATAGCGGGAGTGACGTACAATGAGCAGTTCTTC
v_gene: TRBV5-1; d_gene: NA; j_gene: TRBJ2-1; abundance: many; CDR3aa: CASSFRLRAYNEQFF; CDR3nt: TGCGCCAGCAGCTTTCGCCTAAGAGCCTACAATGAGCAGTTCTTC
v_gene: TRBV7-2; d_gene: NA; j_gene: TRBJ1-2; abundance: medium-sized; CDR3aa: CASSLGDNYGYTF; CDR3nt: TGTGCCAGCAGCTTGGGGGATAACTATGGCTACACCTTC
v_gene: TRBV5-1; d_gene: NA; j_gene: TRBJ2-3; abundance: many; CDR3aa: CASSNTDTQYF; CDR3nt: TGCGCCAGCAGCAACACAGATACGCAGTATTTT
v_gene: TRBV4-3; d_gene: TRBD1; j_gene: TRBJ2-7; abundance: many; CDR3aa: CASSRAQRGTGGNYEQYF; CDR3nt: TGCGCCAGCAGCCGGGCCCAGCGTGGGACAGGGGGAAACTACGAGCAGTACTTC
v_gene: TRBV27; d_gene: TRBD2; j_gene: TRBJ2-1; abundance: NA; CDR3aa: CASSVLTSGGADEQFF; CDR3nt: TGTGCCAGCAGTGTGTTGACTAGCGGGGGGGCGGATGAGCAGTTCTTC
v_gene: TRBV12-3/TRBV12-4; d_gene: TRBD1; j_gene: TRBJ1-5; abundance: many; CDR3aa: CASSLIMGLGQSNQPQHF; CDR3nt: TGTGCCAGCAGTTTAATTATGGGTTTGGGACAGAGCAATCAGCCCCAGCATTTT
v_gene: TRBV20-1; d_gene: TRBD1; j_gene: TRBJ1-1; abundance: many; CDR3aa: CSARRQGDTEAFF; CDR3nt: TGCAGTGCTAGAAGGCAGGGGGACACTGAAGCTTTCTTT
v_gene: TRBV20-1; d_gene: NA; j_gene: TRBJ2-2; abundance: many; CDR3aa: CSAGDSTNTGELFF; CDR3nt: TGCAGTGCGGGGGACTCGACGAACACCGGGGAGCTGTTTTTT
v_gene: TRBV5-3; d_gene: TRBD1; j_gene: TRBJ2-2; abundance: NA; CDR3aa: CARGFAGGPGELFF; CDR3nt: TGTGCCAGGGGCTTCGCAGGGGGCCCCGGGGAGCTGTTTTTT
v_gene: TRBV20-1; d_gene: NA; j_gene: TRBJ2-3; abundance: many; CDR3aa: CSASLLVSDTQYF; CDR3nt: TGCAGTGCTAGTTTACTAGTTTCCGATACGCAGTATTTT
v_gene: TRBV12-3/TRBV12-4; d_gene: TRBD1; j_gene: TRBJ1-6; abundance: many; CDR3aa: CASSFGTGPSPLHF; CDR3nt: TGTGCCAGCAGTTTTGGGACAGGGCCTTCACCCCTCCACTTT
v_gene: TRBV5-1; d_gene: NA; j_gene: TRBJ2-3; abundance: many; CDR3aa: CASSSRISERLTDTQYF; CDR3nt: TGCGCCAGCAGCTCCAGAATATCGGAGCGGCTCACAGATACGCAGTATTTT
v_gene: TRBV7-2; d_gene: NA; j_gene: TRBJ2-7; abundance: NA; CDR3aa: CASSPGLRCEQYF; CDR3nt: TGTGCCAGCAGTCCCGGACTCCGATGCGAGCAGTACTTC
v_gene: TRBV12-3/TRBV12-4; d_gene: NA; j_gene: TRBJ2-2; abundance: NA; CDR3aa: CASSFDRTGELFF; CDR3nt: TGTGCCAGCAGTTTCGACCGAACCGGGGAGCTGTTTTTT
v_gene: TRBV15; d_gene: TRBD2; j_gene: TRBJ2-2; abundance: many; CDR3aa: CATSRVVQRGRLGTGELFF; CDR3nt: TGTGCCACCAGCAGAGTTGTCCAGCGGGGCCGGTTAGGCACCGGGGAGCTGTTTTTT
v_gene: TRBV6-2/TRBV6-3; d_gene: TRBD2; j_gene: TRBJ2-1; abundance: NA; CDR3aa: CASSTSGRNNEQFF; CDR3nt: TGTGCCAGCTCTACTAGCGGGAGGAACAATGAGCAGTTCTTC
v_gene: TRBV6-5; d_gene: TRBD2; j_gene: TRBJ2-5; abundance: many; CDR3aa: CASRPLAGASETQYF; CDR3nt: TGTGCCAGCAGACCCCTAGCGGGGGCCTCGGAGACCCAGTACTTC
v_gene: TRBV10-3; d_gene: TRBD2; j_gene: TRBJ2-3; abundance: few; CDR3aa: CAISRTSGAGTDTQYF; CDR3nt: TGTGCCATCAGTAGGACTAGCGGGGCGGGCACAGATACGCAGTATTTT
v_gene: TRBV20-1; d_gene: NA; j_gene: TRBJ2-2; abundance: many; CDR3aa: CSARDMRRVPTTGELFF; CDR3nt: TGCAGTGCTAGAGACATGCGGCGGGTCCCAACCACCGGGGAGCTGTTTTTT
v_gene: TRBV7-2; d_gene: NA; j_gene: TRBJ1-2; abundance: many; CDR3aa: CASNRDHSDYGYTF; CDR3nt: TGTGCCAGCAACCGGGACCACAGCGACTATGGCTACACCTTC
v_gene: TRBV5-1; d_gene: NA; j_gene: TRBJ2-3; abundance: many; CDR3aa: CASSLEGIKQYF; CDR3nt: TGCGCCAGCAGCTTGGAGGGGATCAAGCAGTATTTT
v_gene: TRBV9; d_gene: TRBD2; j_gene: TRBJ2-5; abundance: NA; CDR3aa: CASSYSSGRDETQYF; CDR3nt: TGTGCCAGCAGCTACTCTAGCGGGAGGGATGAGACCCAGTACTTC
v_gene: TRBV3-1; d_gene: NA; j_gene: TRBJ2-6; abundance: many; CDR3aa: CASSQGLRGRGANVLTF; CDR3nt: TGTGCCAGCAGCCAGGGCTTACGGGGTCGCGGGGCCAACGTCCTGACTTTC
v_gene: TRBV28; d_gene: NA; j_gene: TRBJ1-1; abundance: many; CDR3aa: CASSLGYGPAFF; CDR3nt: TGTGCCAGCAGTTTGGGTTACGGGCCGGCTTTCTTT
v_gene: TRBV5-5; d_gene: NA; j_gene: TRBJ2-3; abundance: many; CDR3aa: CASSLRDPRADTQYF; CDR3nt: TGTGCCAGCAGCCTCCGGGACCCGCGCGCAGATACGCAGTATTTT
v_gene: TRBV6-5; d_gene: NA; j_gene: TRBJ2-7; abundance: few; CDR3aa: CASSYGDWAYEQYF; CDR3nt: TGTGCCAGCAGTTACGGGGACTGGGCCTACGAGCAGTACTTC
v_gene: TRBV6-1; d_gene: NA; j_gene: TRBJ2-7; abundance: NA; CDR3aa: CASTPTGEPEQYF; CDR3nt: TGTGCCAGCACCCCGACAGGCGAACCCGAGCAGTACTTC
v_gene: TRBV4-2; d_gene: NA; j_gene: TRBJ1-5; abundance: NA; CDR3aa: CASSQGSDRDQPQHF; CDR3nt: TGTGCCAGCAGCCAAGGGAGTGACAGAGATCAGCCCCAGCATTTT
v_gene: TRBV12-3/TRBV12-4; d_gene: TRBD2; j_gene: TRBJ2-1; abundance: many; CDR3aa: CASSPGLAGNEQFF; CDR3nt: TGTGCCAGCAGCCCCGGACTAGCTGGCAATGAGCAGTTCTTC
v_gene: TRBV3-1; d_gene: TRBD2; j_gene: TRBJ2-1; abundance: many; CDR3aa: CASSGRGYNEQFF; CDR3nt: TGTGCCAGCAGCGGGAGGGGATACAATGAGCAGTTCTTC
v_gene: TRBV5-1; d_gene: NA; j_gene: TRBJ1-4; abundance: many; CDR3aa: CASSAGLLNERLFF; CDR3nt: TGCGCCAGCAGCGCGGGTCTTCTTAATGAAAGACTGTTTTTT